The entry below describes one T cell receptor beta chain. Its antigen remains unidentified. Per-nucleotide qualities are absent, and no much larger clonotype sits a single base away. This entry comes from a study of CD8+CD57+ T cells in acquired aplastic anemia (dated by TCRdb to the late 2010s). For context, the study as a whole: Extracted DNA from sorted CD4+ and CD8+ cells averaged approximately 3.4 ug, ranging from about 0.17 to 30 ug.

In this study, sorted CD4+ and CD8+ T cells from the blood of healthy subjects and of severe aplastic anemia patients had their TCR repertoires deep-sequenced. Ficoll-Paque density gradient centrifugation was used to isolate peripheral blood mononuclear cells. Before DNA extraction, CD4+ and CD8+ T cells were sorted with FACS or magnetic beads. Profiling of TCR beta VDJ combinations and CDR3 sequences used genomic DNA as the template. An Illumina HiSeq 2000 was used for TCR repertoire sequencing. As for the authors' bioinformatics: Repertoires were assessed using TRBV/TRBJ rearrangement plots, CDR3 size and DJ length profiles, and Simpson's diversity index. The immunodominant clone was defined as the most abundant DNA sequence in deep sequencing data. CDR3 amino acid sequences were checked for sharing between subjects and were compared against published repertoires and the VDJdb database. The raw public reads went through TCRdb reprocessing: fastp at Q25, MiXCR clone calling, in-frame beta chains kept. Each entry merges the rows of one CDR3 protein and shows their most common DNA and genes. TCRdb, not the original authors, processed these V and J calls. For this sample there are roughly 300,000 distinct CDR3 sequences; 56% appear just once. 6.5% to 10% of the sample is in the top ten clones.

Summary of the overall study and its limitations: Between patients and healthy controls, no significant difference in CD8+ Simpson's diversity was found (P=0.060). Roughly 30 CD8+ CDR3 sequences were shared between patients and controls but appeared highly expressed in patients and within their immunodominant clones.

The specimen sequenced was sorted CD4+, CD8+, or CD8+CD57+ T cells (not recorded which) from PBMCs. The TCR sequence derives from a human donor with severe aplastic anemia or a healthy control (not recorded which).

This receptor has the CDR3 CASRLGTGGRETQYF. The sequenced DNA is TGTGCCAGCAGGCTGGGAACAGGGGGGCGAGAGACCCAGTACTTC. The chain is encoded by TRBV5-6 joined to TRBJ2-5, with 8 junctional bases fitting TRBD1. The CDR3 measures 15 amino acids from cysteine to phenylalanine. This entry keeps only the CDR3 DNA: 45 bases, framed from base 1. For this chain, trimming is 5 bases at the V end and 4 bases at the J end, and the number of junction bases without a gene match is 10. Per the germline V gene, SGHDT is the CDR1 and YYEEEE is the CDR2. Reference TRBV5-6 and TRBJ2-5 genes cover what lies past the CDR3, so the full variable domain is DAGVTQSPTHLIKTRGQQVTLRCSPKSGHDTVSWYQQALGQGPQFIFQYYEEEERQRGNFPDRFSGHQFPNYSSELNVNALLLGDSALYLCASRLGTGGRETQYFGPGTRLLVL.